The entry that follows covers one TCR beta chain sequence. Its antigen is unknown. The sample originates from a study of T cell responses to AZD1222 COVID-19 vaccine. General study results and limits: Spike was spanned by vaccine-associated CD4 TCRs, with dominance at 160-218 and 743-854.

Sequencing used immunoSEQ multiplex PCR; TCRdb keeps in-frame clones, though not all of them. The sample consists of around 140,000 clones, roughly 86% of them appearing once. Between the trimmed V and J ends, which lost 4 bases and 3 bases, there was a span of 20 bases. The CDR3 length is 17 residues. The germline gives CDR1 SGHDT, CDR2 YYEEEE. The sequencing here drew on peripheral blood, taken 28 days after the second dose of the MenACWY control vaccine. This receptor was obtained from an adult who received the MenACWY meningococcal vaccine as a control. This sequence joins TRBV5-6 and TRBJ2-4; the D call may be TRBD1 or TRBD2 (5 bases each). Written as DNA, the CDR3 is TGTGCCAGCAGCCAGATTAGTCCCGGGACGGGCAAAAACATTCAGTACTTC. Translating gives CASSQISPGTGKNIQYF.